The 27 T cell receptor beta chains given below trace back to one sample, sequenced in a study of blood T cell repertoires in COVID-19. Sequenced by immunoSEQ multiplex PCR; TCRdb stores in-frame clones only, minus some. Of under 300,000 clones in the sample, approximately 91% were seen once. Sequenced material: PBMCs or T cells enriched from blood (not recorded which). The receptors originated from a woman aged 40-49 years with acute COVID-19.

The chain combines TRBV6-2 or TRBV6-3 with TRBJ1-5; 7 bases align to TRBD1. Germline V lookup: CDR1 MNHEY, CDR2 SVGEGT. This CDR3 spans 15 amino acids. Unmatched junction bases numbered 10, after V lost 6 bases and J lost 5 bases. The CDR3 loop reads CASSPGQRFDQPQHF. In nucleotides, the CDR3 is TGTGCCAGCAGCCCGGGACAGCGTTTCGATCAGCCCCAGCATTTT.

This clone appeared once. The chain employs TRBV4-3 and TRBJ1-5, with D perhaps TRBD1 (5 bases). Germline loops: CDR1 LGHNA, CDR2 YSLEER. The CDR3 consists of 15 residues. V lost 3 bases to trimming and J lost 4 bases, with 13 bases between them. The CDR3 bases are TGCGCCAGCAGCCAGGGCAGGGCCCCTAATCAGCCCCAGCATTTT. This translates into CASSQGRAPNQPQHF.

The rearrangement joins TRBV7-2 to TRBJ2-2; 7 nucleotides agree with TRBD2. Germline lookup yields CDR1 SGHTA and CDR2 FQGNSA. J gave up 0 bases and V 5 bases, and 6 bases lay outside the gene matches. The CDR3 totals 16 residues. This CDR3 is CASSISGTTNTGELFF. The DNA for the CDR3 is TGTGCCAGCAGCATATCCGGGACTACGAACACCGGGGAGCTGTTTTTT. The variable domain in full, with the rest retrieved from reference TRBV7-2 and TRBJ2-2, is GAGVSQSPSNKVTEKGKDVELRCDPISGHTALYWYRQSLGQGLEFLIYFQGNSAPDKSGLPSDRFSAERTGGSVSTLTIQRTQQEDSAVYLCASSISGTTNTGELFFGEGSRLTVL.

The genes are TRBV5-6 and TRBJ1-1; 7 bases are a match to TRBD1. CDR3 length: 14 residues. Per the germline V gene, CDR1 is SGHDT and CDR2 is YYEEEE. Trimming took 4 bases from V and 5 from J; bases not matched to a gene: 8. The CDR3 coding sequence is TGTGCCAGCAGCCCCGGTGACAGGGTTACTGAAGCTTTCTTT. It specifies CASSPGDRVTEAFF. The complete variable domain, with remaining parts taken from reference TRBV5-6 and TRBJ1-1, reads DAGVTQSPTHLIKTRGQQVTLRCSPKSGHDTVSWYQQALGQGPQFIFQYYEEEERQRGNFPDRFSGHQFPNYSSELNVNALLLGDSALYLCASSPGDRVTEAFFGQGTRLTVV.

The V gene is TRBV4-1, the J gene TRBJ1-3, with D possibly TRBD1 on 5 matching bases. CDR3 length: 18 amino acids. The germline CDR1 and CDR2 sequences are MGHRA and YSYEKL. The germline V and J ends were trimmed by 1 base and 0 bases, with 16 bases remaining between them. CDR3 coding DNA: TGCGCCAGCAGCCAAGCAGCGGGAGCAGGGATCTCTGGAAACACCATATATTTT. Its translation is CASSQAAGAGISGNTIYF.

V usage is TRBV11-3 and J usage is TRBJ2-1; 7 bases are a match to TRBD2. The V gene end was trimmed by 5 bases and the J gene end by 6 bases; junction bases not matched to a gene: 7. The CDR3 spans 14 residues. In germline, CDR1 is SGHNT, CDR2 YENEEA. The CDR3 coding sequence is TGTGCCAGCAGCCCCGGGACTACCCGCAATGAGCAGTTCTTC. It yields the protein CASSPGTTRNEQFF. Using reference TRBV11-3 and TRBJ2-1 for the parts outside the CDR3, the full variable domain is EAGVVQSPRYKIIEKKQPVAFWCNPISGHNTLYWYLQNLGQGPELLIRYENEEAVDDSQLPKDRFSAERLKGVDSTLKIQPAELGDSAVYLCASSPGTTRNEQFFGPGTRLTVL.

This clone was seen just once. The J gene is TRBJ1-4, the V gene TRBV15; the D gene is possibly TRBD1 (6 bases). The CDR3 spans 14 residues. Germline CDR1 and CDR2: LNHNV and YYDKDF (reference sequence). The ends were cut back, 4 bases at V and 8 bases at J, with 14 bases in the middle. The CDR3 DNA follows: TGTGCCACCAGCATAGACGGACAGAGGGAAAAACTGTTTTTT. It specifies CATSIDGQREKLFF.

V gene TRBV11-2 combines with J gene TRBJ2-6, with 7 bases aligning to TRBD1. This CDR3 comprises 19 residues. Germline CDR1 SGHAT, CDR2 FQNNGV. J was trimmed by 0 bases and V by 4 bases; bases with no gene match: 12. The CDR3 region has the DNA TGTGCCAGCAGCTCGTTTTCAGGGGGTTTCTTCTCTGGGGCCAACGTCCTGACTTTC. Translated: CASSSFSGGFFSGANVLTF.

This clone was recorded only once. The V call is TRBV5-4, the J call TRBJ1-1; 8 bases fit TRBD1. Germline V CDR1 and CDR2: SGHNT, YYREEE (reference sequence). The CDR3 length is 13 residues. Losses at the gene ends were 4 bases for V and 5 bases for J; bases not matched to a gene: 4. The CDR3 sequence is CASSDRGGTEAFF. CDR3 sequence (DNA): TGTGCCAGCAGCGACAGGGGCGGGACTGAAGCTTTCTTT.

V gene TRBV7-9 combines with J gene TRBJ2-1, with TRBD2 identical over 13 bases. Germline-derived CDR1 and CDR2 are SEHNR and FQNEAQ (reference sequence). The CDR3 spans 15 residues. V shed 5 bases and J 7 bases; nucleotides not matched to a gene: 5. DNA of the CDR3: TGTGCCAGCAGCATCGGGACTAGCGGGGCAAATGAGCAGTTCTTC. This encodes CASSIGTSGANEQFF.

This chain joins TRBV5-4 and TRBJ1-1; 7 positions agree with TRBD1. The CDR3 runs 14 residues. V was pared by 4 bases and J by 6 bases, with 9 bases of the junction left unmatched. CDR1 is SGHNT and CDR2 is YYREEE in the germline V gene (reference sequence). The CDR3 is CASSERQGRAEAFF. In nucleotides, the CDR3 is TGTGCCAGCAGCGAACGACAGGGAAGGGCTGAAGCTTTCTTT.

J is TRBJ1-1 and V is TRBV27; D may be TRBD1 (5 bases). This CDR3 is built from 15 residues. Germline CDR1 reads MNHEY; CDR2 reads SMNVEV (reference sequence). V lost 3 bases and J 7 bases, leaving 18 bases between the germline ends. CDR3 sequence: CASSLGWGRPLEAFF. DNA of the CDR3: TGTGCCAGCAGTTTGGGATGGGGGAGGCCCCTTGAAGCTTTCTTT.

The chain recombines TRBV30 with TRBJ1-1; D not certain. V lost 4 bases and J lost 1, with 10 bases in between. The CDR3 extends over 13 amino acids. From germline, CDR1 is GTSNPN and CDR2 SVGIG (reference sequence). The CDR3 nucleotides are TGTGCCTGGATCTCGACTGCGAACACTGAAGCTTTCTTT. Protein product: CAWISTANTEAFF.

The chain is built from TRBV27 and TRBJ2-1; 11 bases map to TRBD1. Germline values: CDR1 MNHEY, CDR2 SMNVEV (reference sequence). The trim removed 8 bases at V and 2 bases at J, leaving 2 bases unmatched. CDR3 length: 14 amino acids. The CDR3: CASRTGGAYNEQFF. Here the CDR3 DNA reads TGTGCCAGCCGGACAGGGGGCGCCTACAATGAGCAGTTCTTC.

The CDR3 reads CASSASSGVSYNEQFF. DNA of the CDR3: TGTGCCAGCAGCGCCTCTAGCGGGGTGTCCTACAATGAGCAGTTCTTC. This chain uses TRBV7-3 with TRBJ2-1; 9 nucleotides align to TRBD2. Per germline, CDR1 SGHTA and CDR2 FQGTGA. The CDR3 is 16 amino acids. Losses at the gene ends were 5 bases for V and 1 base for J; bases not matched to a gene: 6.

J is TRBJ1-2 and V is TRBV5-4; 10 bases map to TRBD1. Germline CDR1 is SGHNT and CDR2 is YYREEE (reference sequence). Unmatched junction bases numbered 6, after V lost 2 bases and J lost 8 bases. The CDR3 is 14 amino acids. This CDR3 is CASSFGDRGGGYTF. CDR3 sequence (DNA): TGTGCCAGCAGCTTTGGGGACAGGGGCGGAGGCTACACCTTC.

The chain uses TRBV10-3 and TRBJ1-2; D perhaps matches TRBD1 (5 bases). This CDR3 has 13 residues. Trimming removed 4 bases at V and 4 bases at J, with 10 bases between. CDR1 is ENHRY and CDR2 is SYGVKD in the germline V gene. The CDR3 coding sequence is TGTGCCATCAGTGGGGGCACCAGCTATGGCTACACCTTC. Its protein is CAISGGTSYGYTF.

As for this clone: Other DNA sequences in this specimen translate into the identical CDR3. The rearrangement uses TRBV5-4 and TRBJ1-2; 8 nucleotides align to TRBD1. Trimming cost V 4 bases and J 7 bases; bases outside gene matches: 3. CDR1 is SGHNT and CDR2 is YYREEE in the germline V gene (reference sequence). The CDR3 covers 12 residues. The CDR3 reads CASSHDRGGYTF. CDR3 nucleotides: TGTGCCAGCAGCCACGACAGGGGTGGCTACACCTTC.

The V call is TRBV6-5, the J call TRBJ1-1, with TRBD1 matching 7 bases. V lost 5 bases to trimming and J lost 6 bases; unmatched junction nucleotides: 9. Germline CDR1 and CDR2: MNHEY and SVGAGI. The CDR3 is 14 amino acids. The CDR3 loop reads CASSPLTGSAEAFF. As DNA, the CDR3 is TGTGCCAGCAGTCCCCTGACAGGGAGCGCTGAAGCTTTCTTT.

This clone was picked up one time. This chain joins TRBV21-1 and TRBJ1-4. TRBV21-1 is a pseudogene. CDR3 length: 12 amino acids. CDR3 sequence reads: CASSAGVEKLFF. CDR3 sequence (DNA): TGTGCCAGCAGCGCGGGAGTTGAAAAACTGTTTTTT.

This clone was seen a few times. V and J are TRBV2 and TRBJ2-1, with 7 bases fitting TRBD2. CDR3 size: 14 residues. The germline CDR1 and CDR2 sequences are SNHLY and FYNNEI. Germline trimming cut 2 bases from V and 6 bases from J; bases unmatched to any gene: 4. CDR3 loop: CASSERLALNEQFF. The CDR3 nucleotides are TGTGCCAGCAGTGAACGACTAGCCCTCAATGAGCAGTTCTTC.

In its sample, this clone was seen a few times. The CDR3, as DNA: TGTGCCAGCAGCTCATGGGACAGGAACTACGAGCAGTACTTC. It specifies CASSSWDRNYEQYF. V gene TRBV11-2 combines with J gene TRBJ2-7; 8 bases line up with TRBD1. CDR1 SGHAT and CDR2 FQNNGV come from the germline V gene. V dropped 4 bases and J dropped 3; count of bases not matched to a gene: 5. The CDR3 runs to 14 residues.

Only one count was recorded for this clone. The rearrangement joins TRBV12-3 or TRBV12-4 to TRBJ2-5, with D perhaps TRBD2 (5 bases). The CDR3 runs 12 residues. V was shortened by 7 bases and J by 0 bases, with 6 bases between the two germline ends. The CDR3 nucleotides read TGTGCCAGCACGGGGAACCAAGAGACCCAGTACTTC. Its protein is CASTGNQETQYF.

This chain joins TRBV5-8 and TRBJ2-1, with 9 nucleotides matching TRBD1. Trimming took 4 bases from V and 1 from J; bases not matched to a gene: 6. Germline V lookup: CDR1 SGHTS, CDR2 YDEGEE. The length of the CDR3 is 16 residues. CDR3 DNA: TGTGCCAGCAGCCCGGGGACAGGGCCTTCCTACAATGAGCAGTTCTTC. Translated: CASSPGTGPSYNEQFF.

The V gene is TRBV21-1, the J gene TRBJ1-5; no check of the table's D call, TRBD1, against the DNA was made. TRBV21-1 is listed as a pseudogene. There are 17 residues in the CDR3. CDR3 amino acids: CASSKVGQEYSNQPQHF. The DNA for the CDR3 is TGTGCCAGCAGCAAAGTGGGCCAGGAATATAGCAATCAGCCCCAGCATTTT.

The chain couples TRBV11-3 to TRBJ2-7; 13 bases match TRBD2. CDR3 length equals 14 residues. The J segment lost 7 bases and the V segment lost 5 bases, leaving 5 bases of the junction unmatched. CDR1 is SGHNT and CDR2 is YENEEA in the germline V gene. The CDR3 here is CASSLGLAGSEQYF. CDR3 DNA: TGTGCCAGCAGCCTGGGACTAGCGGGAAGTGAGCAGTACTTC.

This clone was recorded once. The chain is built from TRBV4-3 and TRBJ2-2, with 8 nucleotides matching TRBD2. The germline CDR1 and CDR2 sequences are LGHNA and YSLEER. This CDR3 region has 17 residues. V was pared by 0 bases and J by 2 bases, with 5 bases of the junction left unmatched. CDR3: CASSQDEVAGNTGELFF. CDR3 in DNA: TGCGCCAGCAGCCAAGATGAGGTAGCGGGAAACACCGGGGAGCTGTTTTTT.